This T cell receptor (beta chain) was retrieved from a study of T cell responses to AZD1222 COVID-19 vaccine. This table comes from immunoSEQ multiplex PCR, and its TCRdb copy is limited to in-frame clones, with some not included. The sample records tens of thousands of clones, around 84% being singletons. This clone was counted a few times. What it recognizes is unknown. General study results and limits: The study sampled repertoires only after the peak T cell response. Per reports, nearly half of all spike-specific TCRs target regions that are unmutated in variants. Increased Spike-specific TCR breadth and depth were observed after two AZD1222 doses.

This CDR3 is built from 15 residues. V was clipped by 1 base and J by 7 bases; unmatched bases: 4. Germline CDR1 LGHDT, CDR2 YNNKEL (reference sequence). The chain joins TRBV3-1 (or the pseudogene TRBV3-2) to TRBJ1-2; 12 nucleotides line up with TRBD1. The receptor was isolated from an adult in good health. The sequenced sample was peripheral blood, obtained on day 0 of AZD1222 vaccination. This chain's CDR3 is CASSQGDRGRPGYTF. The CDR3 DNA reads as TGTGCCAGCAGCCAAGGGGACAGGGGGCGGCCTGGCTACACCTTC.